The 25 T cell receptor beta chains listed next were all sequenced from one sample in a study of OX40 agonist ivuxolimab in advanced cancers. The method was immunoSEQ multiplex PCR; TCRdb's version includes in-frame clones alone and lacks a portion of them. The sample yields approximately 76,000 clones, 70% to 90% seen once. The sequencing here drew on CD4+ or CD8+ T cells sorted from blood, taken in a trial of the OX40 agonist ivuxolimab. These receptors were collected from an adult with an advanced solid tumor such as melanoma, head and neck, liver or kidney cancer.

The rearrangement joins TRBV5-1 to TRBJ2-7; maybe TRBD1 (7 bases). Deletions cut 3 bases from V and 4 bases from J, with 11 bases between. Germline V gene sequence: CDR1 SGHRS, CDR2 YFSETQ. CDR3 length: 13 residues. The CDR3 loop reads CASSSPGGYEQYF. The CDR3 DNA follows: TGCGCCAGCAGCTCGCCAGGGGGGTACGAGCAGTACTTC. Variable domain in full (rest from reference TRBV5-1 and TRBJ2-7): KAGVTQTPRYLIKTRGQQVTLSCSPISGHRSVSWYQQTPGQGLQFLFEYFSETQRNKGNFPGRFSGRQFSNSRSEMNVSTLELGDSALYLCASSSPGGYEQYFGPGTRLTVT.

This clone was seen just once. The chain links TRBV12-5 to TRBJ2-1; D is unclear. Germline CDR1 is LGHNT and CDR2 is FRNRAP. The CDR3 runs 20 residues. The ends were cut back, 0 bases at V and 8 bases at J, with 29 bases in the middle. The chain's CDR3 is CASGLVQLGPPTNYVHEQFF. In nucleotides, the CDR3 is TGTGCTAGTGGTTTGGTACAACTGGGTCCCCCAACAAACTACGTACATGAGCAGTTCTTC.

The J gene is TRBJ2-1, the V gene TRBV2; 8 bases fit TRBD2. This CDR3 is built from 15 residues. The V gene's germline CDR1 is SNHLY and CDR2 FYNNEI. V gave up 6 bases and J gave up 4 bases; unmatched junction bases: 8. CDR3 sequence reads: CASRSGREVYNEQFF. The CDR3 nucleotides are TGTGCCAGCAGGTCGGGGCGGGAGGTTTACAATGAGCAGTTCTTC.

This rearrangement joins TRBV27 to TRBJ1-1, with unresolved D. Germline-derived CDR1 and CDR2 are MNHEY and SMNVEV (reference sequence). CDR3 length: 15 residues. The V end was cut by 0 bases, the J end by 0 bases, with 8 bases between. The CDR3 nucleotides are TGTGCCAGCAGTTTATCCCCCCAGATGAACACTGAAGCTTTCTTT. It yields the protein CASSLSPQMNTEAFF.

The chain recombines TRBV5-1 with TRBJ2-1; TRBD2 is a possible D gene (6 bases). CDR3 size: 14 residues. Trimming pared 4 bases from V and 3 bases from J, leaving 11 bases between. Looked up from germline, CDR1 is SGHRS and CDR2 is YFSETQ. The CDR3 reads CASSQSGRYNEQFF. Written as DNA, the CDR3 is TGCGCCAGCAGCCAGAGCGGGCGCTACAATGAGCAGTTCTTC.

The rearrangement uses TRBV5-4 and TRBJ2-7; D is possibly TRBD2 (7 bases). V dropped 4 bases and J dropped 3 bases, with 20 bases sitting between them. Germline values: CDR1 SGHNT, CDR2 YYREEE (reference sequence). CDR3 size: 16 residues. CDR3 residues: CASSRLQGLTYYEQYF. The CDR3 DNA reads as TGTGCCAGCAGCCGACTACAGGGACTAACCTACTACGAGCAGTACTTC.

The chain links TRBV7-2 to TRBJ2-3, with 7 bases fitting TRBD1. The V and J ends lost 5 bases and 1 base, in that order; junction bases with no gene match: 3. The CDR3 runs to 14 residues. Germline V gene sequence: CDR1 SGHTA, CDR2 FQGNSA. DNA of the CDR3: TGTGCCAGCAGCCTCGGACAGGGCACAGATACGCAGTATTTT. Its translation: CASSLGQGTDTQYF.

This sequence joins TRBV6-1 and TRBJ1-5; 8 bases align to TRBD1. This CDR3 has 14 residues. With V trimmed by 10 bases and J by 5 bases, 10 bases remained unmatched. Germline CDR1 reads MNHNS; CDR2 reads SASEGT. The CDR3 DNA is TGTGCCACCAACGACAGGGGATTAGATCAGCCCCAGCATTTT. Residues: CATNDRGLDQPQHF.

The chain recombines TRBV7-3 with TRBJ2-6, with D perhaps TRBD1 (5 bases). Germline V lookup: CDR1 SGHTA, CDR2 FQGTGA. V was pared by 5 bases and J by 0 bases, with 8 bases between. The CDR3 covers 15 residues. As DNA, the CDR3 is TGTGCCAGCAGCAGGGGCCCCTCTGGGGCCAACGTCCTGACTTTC. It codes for CASSRGPSGANVLTF.

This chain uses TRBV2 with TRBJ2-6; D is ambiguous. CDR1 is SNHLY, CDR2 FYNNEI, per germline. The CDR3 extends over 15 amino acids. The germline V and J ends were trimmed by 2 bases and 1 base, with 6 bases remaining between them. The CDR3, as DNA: TGTGCCAGCAGTGAATTCGCTTCTGGGGCCAACGTCCTGACTTTC. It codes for CASSEFASGANVLTF.

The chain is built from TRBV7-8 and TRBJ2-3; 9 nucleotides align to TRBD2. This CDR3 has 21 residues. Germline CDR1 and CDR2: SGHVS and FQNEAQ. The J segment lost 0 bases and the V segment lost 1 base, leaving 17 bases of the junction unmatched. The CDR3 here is CASSLGWRGTSGLSSTDTQYF. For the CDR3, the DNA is TGTGCCAGCAGCTTAGGTTGGAGGGGTACTAGCGGGCTGTCTAGCACAGATACGCAGTATTTT.

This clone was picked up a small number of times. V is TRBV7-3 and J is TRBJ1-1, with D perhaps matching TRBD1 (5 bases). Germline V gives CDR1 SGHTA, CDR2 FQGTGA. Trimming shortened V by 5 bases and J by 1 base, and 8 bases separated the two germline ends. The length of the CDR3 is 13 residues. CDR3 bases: TGTGCCAGCAGCATACAGGAGAACACTGAAGCTTTCTTT. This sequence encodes CASSIQENTEAFF.

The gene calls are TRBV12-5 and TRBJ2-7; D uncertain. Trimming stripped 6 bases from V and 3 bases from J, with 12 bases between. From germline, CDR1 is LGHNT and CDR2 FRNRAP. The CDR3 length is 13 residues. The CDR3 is CASGENFYYEQYF. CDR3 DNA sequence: TGTGCTAGTGGGGAGAACTTCTACTACGAGCAGTACTTC.

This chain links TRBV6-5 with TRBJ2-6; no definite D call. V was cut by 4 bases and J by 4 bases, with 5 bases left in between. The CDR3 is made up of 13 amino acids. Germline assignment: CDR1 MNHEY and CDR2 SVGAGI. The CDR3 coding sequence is TGTGCCAGCAGTTTTGGAGGGGCCAACGTCCTGACTTTC. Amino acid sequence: CASSFGGANVLTF.

CDR3 loop: CASSSERFYGYTF. The CDR3 coding sequence is TGTGCCAGCAGCTCCGAGAGATTCTATGGCTACACCTTC. The J gene is TRBJ1-2, the V gene TRBV5-4; D gene ambiguous. CDR1 SGHNT and CDR2 YYREEE come from the germline V gene (reference sequence). The CDR3 consists of 13 residues. The V end was cut by 3 bases, the J end by 4 bases, with 10 bases between.

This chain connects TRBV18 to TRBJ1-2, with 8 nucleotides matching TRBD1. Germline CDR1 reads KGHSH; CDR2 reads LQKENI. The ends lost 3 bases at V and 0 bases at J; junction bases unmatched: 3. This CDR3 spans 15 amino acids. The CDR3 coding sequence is TGTGCCAGCTCACCGGACAGGGAAGCTAACTATGGCTACACCTTC. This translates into CASSPDREANYGYTF.

The CDR3 DNA sequence: TGTGCCAGCAACGGGGGATCGGACACCGGGGAGCTGTTTTTT. It yields the protein CASNGGSDTGELFF. This rearrangement joins TRBV7-9 to TRBJ2-2, with a weak D call TRBD2 (6 bases). CDR3 length: 14 amino acids. Trimming shortened V by 7 bases and J by 3 bases, and 12 bases separated the two germline ends. The germline gives CDR1 SEHNR, CDR2 FQNEAQ (reference sequence).

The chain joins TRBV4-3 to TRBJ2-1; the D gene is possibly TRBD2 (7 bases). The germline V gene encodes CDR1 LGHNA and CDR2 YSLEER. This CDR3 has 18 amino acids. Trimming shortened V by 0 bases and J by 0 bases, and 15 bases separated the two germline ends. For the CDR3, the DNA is TGCGCCAGCAGCCAAGATAATCGGGGGGCGAGCTCCTACAATGAGCAGTTCTTC. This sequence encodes CASSQDNRGASSYNEQFF.

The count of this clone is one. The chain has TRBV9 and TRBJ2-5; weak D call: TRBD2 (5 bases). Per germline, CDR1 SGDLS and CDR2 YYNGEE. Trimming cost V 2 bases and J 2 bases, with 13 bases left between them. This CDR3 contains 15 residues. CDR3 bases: TGTGCCAGCAGCGTCCCTCAGGAGGTTCAAGAGACCCAGTACTTC. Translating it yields CASSVPQEVQETQYF.

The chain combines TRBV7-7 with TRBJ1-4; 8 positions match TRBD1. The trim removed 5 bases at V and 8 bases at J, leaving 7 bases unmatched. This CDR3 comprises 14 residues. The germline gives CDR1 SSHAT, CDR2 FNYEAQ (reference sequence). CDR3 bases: TGTGCCAGCAGCGTCCGGGACAGGAGAGAAAAACTGTTTTTT. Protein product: CASSVRDRREKLFF.

The CDR3 DNA sequence: TGTGCCAGCAGTCCCGGGGGTACTGAAGCTTTCTTT. Translating it yields CASSPGGTEAFF. This sequence joins TRBV6-5 and TRBJ1-1; D perhaps matches TRBD1 (5 bases). Trimming took off 5 bases at V and 5 bases at J, with 9 bases between the two ends. The CDR3 is made up of 12 amino acids. Germline values: CDR1 MNHEY, CDR2 SVGAGI.

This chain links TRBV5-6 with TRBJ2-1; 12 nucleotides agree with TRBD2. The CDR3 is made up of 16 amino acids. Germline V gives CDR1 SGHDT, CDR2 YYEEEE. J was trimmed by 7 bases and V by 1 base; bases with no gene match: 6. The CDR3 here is CASSLPMTSGSNEQFF. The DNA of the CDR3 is TGTGCCAGCAGCTTGCCCATGACTAGCGGGAGTAATGAGCAGTTCTTC.

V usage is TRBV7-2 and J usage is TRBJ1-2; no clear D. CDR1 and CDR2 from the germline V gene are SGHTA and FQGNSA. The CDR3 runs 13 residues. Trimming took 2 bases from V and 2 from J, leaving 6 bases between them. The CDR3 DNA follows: TGTGCCAGCAGCTTATGGGTAAACTATGGCTACACCTTC. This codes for CASSLWVNYGYTF.

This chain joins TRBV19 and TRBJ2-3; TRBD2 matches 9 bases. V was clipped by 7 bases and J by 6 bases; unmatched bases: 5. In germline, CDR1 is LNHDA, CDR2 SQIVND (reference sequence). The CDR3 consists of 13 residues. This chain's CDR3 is CASKLAGLDTQYF. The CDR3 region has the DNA TGTGCCAGTAAGCTAGCGGGACTGGATACGCAGTATTTT.

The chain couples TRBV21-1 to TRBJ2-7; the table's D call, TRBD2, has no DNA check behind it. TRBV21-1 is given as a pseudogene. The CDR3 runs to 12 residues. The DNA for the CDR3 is TGTGCCAGCAGTGTTAGCGAGTACGAGCAGTACTTC. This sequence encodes CASSVSEYEQYF.